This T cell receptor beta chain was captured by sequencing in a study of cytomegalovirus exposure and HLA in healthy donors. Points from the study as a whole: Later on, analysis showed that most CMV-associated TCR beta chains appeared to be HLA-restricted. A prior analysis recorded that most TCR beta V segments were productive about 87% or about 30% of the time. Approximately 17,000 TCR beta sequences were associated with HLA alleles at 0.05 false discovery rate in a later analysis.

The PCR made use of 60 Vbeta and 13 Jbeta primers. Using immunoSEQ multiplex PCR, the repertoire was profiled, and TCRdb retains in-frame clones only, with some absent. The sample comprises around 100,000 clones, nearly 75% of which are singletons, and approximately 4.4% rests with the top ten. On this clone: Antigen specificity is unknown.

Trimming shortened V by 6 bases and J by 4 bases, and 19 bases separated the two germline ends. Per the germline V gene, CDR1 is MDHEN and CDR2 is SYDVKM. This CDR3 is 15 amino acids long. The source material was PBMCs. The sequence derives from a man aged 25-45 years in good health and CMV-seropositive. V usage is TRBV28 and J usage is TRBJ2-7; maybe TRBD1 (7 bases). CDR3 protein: CASSTPSQGGYEQYF. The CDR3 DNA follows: TGTGCCAGCAGCACTCCCTCCCAGGGGGGTTACGAGCAGTACTTC.